Listed below are T cell receptor beta chains from one sample, sequenced in a study of liver allograft versus peripheral blood T cells. TCRdb re-derived calls from the reads in MiXCR, one entry per CDR3 protein. The sample holds around 13,000 distinct CDR3 sequences; 28% are singletons and the top ten take 2% to 2.5%. These receptors all stem from a human patient who had a liver transplant. The T cells may partly be graft donor cells. The CDR3 runs from the conserved cysteine through the conserved F or W. A D gene is named only where the DNA matches it firmly. Some rows mark clone size as missing; the rest say once, few, many or name a class of expanded clone.

d_gene	abundance	v_gene	j_gene	CDR3aa	CDR3nt
.	.	TRBV20-1	TRBJ1-3	CSAGDSRRGNTIYF	TGCAGTGCTGGAGACAGCCGTCGTGGAAACACCATATATTTT
.	many	TRBV6-5	TRBJ1-1	CASSSGAGWRTEAFF	TGTGCCAGCAGCTCCGGAGCAGGGTGGAGAACTGAAGCTTTCTTT
.	medium-sized	TRBV5-6	TRBJ1-6	CASSSGFRDNSPLHF	TGTGCCAGCAGCTCCGGTTTTCGGGATAATTCACCCCTCCACTTT
.	medium-sized	TRBV28	TRBJ1-6	CASSFRNRVGSPLHF	TGTGCCAGCAGCTTCAGAAACAGGGTCGGTTCACCCCTCCACTTT
TRBD1	.	TRBV10-3	TRBJ1-5	CAISDAGQGNQPQHF	TGTGCCATCAGTGATGCGGGACAGGGCAATCAGCCCCAGCATTTT
.	many	TRBV7-9	TRBJ2-5	CASSRRVGGPQETQYF	TGTGCCAGCAGCCGTCGGGTTGGGGGTCCCCAAGAGACCCAGTACTTC
.	.	TRBV7-9	TRBJ2-7	CASSFGVGGYEQYF	TGTGCCAGCAGCTTCGGCGTTGGGGGCTACGAGCAGTACTTC
.	many	TRBV19	TRBJ1-2	CASRADGNYGYTF	TGTGCCAGTAGGGCAGACGGTAACTATGGCTACACCTTC
TRBD2	medium-sized	TRBV10-3	TRBJ2-1	CAISGGASGGKYNEQFF	TGTGCCATCAGCGGTGGGGCTAGCGGGGGAAAATACAATGAGCAGTTCTTC
TRBD2	many	TRBV6-5	TRBJ2-7	CASSYSGGLGYEQYF	TGTGCCAGCAGTTACTCGGGGGGGTTGGGCTACGAGCAGTACTTC
.	many	TRBV6-5	TRBJ1-5	CASSRLRQGQPQHF	TGTGCCAGCAGCCGTCTCCGGCAAGGCCAGCCCCAGCATTTT
.	few	TRBV19	TRBJ1-5	CASSTGSTYSNQPQHF	TGTGCCAGTAGTACCGGGAGCACTTATAGCAATCAGCCCCAGCATTTT
.	few	TRBV20-1	TRBJ1-5	CSARDSGRDVPNQPQHF	TGCAGTGCTAGAGACTCGGGAAGGGACGTTCCCAATCAGCCCCAGCATTTT
TRBD1	medium-sized	TRBV15	TRBJ2-1	CATSRDRGTGGLNEQFF	TGTGCCACCAGCAGAGATCGGGGGACAGGGGGCTTAAATGAGCAGTTCTTC
.	.	TRBV6-6	TRBJ1-6	CASSYSGEGSYNSPLHF	TGTGCCAGCAGTTACTCTGGGGAAGGCTCCTATAATTCACCCCTCCACTTT
TRBD2	many	TRBV19	TRBJ2-1	CASTRLAGVTNEQFF	TGTGCCAGTACCCGACTAGCGGGTGTGACCAATGAGCAGTTCTTC
.	.	TRBV30	TRBJ2-7	CAWSYFGFSGTLSYEQYF	TGTGCCTGGAGTTATTTCGGTTTTTCCGGTACCCTCTCCTACGAGCAGTACTTC
.	medium-sized	TRBV6-6	TRBJ2-3	CASRERRGASTDTQYF	TGTGCCAGCAGAGAACGGCGGGGTGCTAGCACAGATACGCAGTATTTT
.	.	TRBV10-3	TRBJ2-7	CAISEQGVVEQYF	TGTGCCATCAGTGAACAGGGAGTAGTAGAGCAGTACTTC
.	many	TRBV6-5	TRBJ2-7	CASTNTWGAKNEQYF	TGTGCCAGCACCAACACCTGGGGGGCGAAGAACGAGCAGTACTTC
.	.	TRBV6-5	TRBJ2-7	CASSSGVPNYEQYF	TGTGCCAGCAGCTCAGGGGTCCCCAACTACGAGCAGTACTTC
TRBD1	few	TRBV12-3/TRBV12-4	TRBJ1-1	CASRMTGGNTEAFF	TGTGCCAGCAGAATGACAGGGGGAAACACTGAAGCTTTCTTT
TRBD2	.	TRBV28	TRBJ2-7	CASSYSGGGTYEQYF	TGTGCCAGCAGTTATAGCGGGGGGGGGACCTACGAGCAGTACTTC
.	.	TRBV12-3/TRBV12-4	TRBJ1-3	CASSLIGLSGNTIYF	TGTGCCAGCAGTTTGATAGGATTGTCTGGAAACACCATATATTTT
.	once	TRBV7-9	TRBJ1-4	CASSPGAGEKLFF	TGTGCCAGCAGCCCGGGTGCAGGGGAAAAACTGTTTTTT
.	few	TRBV12-3/TRBV12-4	TRBJ2-3	CALRDQGTDTQYF	TGTGCCCTCAGGGACCAGGGCACAGATACGCAGTATTTT
TRBD1	many	TRBV6-2/TRBV6-3	TRBJ1-5	CASSWGQGDNQPQHF	TGTGCCAGCAGTTGGGGACAGGGGGACAATCAGCCCCAGCATTTT
TRBD1	.	TRBV24-1	TRBJ1-5	CATSDPSSGQGDQPQHF	TGTGCCACCAGTGACCCTTCCTCGGGACAGGGTGATCAGCCCCAGCATTTT
.	.	TRBV28	TRBJ2-2	CAIQLRVGGELFF	TGTGCCATACAACTTAGGGTGGGCGGGGAGCTGTTTTTT
TRBD1	.	TRBV12-3/TRBV12-4	TRBJ1-6	CASSLQGGPLHF	TGTGCCAGCAGCCTACAGGGGGGACCCCTCCACTTT